This entry describes one TCR beta chain. This clonotype came up a few times. It lacks a known antigen. No base qualities exist here, and no much larger clone lies one base off it. All donors were healthy Caucasians. The twin cohort consisted of three pairs of female monozygotic twins, all aged roughly 18 to 29 years. Positive isolation kits from Invitrogen were used to isolate the CD4+ and CD8+ T cell populations. The entry originates in a study of identical twins (TCRdb year 2016). Study-level background: The study deep-sequenced TCR alpha and beta repertoires from monozygotic twins, unrelated adults of various ages and cord blood to test whether fetal clonotypes persist. To rule out contamination, the twin experiments were replicated at different times with different library preparation protocols. What the work shows at the level of the full study, not this receptor alone: Zero-insertion analyses could be partly confounded by invariant T cells such as MAIT and iNKT, though diverse VJ usage argued against such confounding for most clonotypes. Out-of-frame TCR alpha sequences shared between twins showed an excess of low generation-probability sequences compared with coincidental sharing between unrelated individuals. The excess sharing between twins in beta out-of-frame sequences was weaker because fewer shared sequences reduced the signal-to-noise ratio. In monozygotic twins, recombination models systematically underestimated out-of-frame TCR alpha sharing, but the models matched the sharing seen between unrelated individuals. Because the same donors could not be followed over many years, the conclusions relied on cross-sectional statistical analysis. Fewer insertions were carried by abundant cord blood beta clonotypes; a weaker similar trend was observed in young adult naive repertoires, while no such trend was observed in memory repertoires.

Library method: 5' RACE. Sequencing was carried out with an Illumina HiSeq 2000. Template switching introduced a universal primer binding site; the final cDNA contained a unique molecular identifier, enabling accurate counting of TCR cDNA molecules. Specific primers in the conserved constant-segment region were used to synthesize first-strand cDNA for the TCR alpha and beta chains. To control for contamination, each cDNA library was double barcoded with a SMART-Mk sample barcode plus Illumina barcodes. Two successive PCR steps introduced TruSeq adapter sequences along with Illumina sample barcodes. The TCR alpha and beta cDNA libraries were sequenced on the Illumina HiSeq platform using custom primers. As for the original processing: MiGEC was used to process raw reads and extract unique molecular identifiers, and MiXCR was used to find CDR3 positions. For each individual, recombination models were inferred using an EM algorithm with the repgenHMM and IGoR tools. The analysis of shared clonotypes was done with the tcR package in R, with sharing normalized by the product of cloneset sizes. To study raw recombination without the effects of thymic and clonal selection, out-of-frame nonproductive sequences were analyzed. TCRdb reran the public reads through fastp at Q25 and MiXCR, keeping productive beta chains. Entries that share a CDR3 protein sequence are merged under the most common genes and DNA. The V and J calls come from TCRdb's annotation, not from the publication. The sample records about 520,000 distinct CDR3 sequences, roughly a fifth of which are singletons. The top ten constitute about 0.91% of the sample.

V is reduced by 3 bases and J by 6 bases, leaving a spacing of 15 bases between them. The cysteine opens and the phenylalanine closes a CDR3 of 14 amino acids. Only the CDR3 DNA stays, 42 bases, in frame from base 1. These same data were also listed under a study on T cells expressing NK-cell markers. The second study's authors report: TCR beta-chain repertoires were profiled in sorted CD3+CD56+NKG2C+, CD3+CD56+NKG2C- and CD3+CD56-NKG2C+ T-cell subsets from eight donors. Of the eight sequenced donors, seven were found to be HCMV-seropositive and one was found to be HCMV-seronegative. To restrict sorting to alphabetaTCR-expressing T cells, an anti-gammadeltaTCR antibody was added in several experiments. In several donors, the dominant CD3+CD56+NKG2C+ clonotypes were found to rank among the top 10 CD8+ clonotypes and to make up roughly 1.0-7.0% of CD8+ T cells. Those dominant clonotypes were again the most abundant among CD3+CD56-NKG2C+ cells in a handful of donors, at about 28.3-65%. Whether the expanded NKG2C-expressing T cell clones were specific for HCMV antigens remained unclear. All eight donors whose samples were sequenced were randomly selected healthy volunteers, three of them men and five women. A commercial ELISA kit detecting HCMV-specific IgG in serum was used to determine HCMV serostatus. MIGEC handled demultiplexing of the reads and grouping by UMI, while MiTCR was used to assemble and quantify clonotypes. To remove erroneous sequences, TCR cDNA sequences were retained only when supported by two or more reads. The tcR package was used for downstream repertoire analysis, with clonotypes matched between fractions based on CDR3 nucleotide sequence plus V segment. VDJmatch was used to annotate antigen specificity against VDJdb, with one amino acid substitution in CDR3 allowed.

This receptor was identified in a woman aged 18-35 years in good health. Input material: CD4+ T cells sorted from blood. The rearranged segments are TRBV12-3 or TRBV12-4 and TRBJ2-7; the D gene identity is not certain. For the CDR3, the sequence is CASSFGRRPGEQYF. The nucleotide sequence reads TGTGCCAGCAGTTTTGGACGGCGACCGGGCGAGCAGTACTTC.